This T cell receptor beta chain came from a study of T-cell memory formation after mild COVID-19. In TCRdb, the 5' RACE reads were re-called with MiXCR into one record per CDR3 protein. Found here are over 150,000 distinct CDR3 sequences, about a fifth of them singletons; the top ten hold roughly 23%. The sample holds a few counts of this clonotype. The source material was PBMCs or a T cell subset sorted from them (not recorded which). This receptor was taken from an adult woman who had mild COVID-19 (a few samples of this study predate the infection). Cell type and time point are not known.

Here the CDR3 DNA reads TGCAGCGTTGACCCGGTGGGGCGATCCTACAATGAGCAGTTCTTC. This gives the protein CSVDPVGRSYNEQFF. This chain uses TRBV29-1 with TRBJ2-1; a possible D gene is TRBD1 (5 bases). V gave up 3 bases and J gave up 1 base, with 13 bases separating them. CDR1 SQVTM and CDR2 ANQGSEA come from the germline V gene. This CDR3 region has 15 residues.